This TCR beta chain was profiled in a study of CD8 T cells in Susac syndrome. The study, taken as a whole, reports: Only a relatively small number of individuals were included in the TCR sequencing and HLA analysis.

In the case of this clonotype: The antigen is undetermined.

The patients who served as multiple sclerosis controls were treatment-naive and had stable or active relapsing-remitting disease that fulfilled the revised McDonald criteria. While CD8+ and CD4+ T cells were isolated negatively, TEMRA cells were enriched by FACS. The V and J ends lost 3 bases and 0 bases respectively, with 15 bases between them. CDR3 length: 16 amino acids. CDR1 and CDR2 (germline): SGHAT, FQNNGV. RNA amounts of about 0.5 to 1 ug underwent reverse transcription with random hexamers. immunoSEQ multiplex PCR amplified TCR beta CDR3 across 54 Vbeta, 13 Jbeta. TCRdb processed the immunoSEQ multiplex PCR reads anew with MiXCR; each CDR3 protein has one entry. The data contain approximately 300,000 distinct CDR3 sequences, over 75% of them seen just once; the ten biggest clones take up around 0.18%.

Specimen: CD8+ T cells from PBMCs. This clonotype was sampled from a human donor with multiple sclerosis. The chain links TRBV11-2 to TRBJ2-7; D is perhaps TRBD1 (5 bases). This CDR3 is CASSFHPGHVSYEQYF. CDR3 bases: TGTGCCAGCAGCTTCCACCCAGGACATGTCTCCTACGAGCAGTACTTC.